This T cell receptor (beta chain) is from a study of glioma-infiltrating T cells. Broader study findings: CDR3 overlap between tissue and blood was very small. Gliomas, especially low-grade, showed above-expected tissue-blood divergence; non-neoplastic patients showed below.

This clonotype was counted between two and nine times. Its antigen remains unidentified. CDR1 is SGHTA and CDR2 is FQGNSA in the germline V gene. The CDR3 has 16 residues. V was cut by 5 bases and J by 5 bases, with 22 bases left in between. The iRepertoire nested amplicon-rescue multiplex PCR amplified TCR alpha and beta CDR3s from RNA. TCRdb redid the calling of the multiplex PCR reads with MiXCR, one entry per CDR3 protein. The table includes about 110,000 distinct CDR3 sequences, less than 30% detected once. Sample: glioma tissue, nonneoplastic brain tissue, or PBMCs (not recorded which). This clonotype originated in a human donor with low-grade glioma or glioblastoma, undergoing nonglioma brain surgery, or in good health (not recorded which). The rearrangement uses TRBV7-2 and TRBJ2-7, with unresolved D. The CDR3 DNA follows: TGTGCCAGCAGCCCAAATCTCCAGGCCATTGTCGACGAGCAGTACTTC. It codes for CASSPNLQAIVDEQYF.